A single sample is the source of the 17 T cell receptor beta chains below, sequenced in a study of blood T cell repertoires in COVID-19. Method: immunoSEQ multiplex PCR; TCRdb's copy keeps in-frame clones and lacks some. The table records approximately 130,000 clones, around 81% of them present only once. What was sequenced was peripheral blood. The receptor source for this set is a human donor in a cohort sampled during active COVID-19.

This chain connects TRBV5-1 to TRBJ2-1; 10 nucleotides line up with TRBD2. Germline V gene lookup returns CDR1 SGHRS and CDR2 YFSETQ. After removal of 1 base from V and 2 bases from J, the junction contained 6 bases not matched to a gene. The CDR3 consists of 17 residues. In DNA form, the CDR3 reads TGCGCCAGCAGCTTGAGAGGGCTAGCGGGGGCCTACAATGAGCAGTTCTTC. It translates to CASSLRGLAGAYNEQFF.

This clone turned up a few times. J is TRBJ2-3 and V is TRBV5-3; 9 nucleotides match TRBD1. TRBV5-3 is flagged as an ORF with uncertain function. The CDR3 spans 14 residues. The J segment lost 5 bases and the V segment lost 5 bases, leaving 6 bases of the junction unmatched. The CDR3 nucleotides read TGTGCCAGAAGTGGGGACAGGGCAGGAGATACGCAGTATTTT. Translated: CARSGDRAGDTQYF.

This sequence joins TRBV19 and TRBJ1-5; D is unclear. Germline CDR1 and CDR2: LNHDA and SQIVND (reference sequence). The CDR3 loop spans 14 amino acids. The germline V and J ends were trimmed by 0 bases and 6 bases, with 9 bases remaining between them. The CDR3 spells CASSIDDVAQPQHF. The CDR3 bases are TGTGCCAGTAGTATAGACGACGTAGCTCAGCCCCAGCATTTT.

The V and J genes are TRBV24-1 and TRBJ2-5; no definite D call. CDR1 KGHDR and CDR2 SFDVKD come from the germline V gene. Trimming took off 3 bases at V and 5 bases at J, with 18 bases between the two ends. The CDR3 sequence is 16 residues long. CDR3 amino acids: CATSDVNGYMRETQYF. CDR3 coding DNA: TGTGCCACCAGTGATGTCAACGGGTACATGCGGGAGACCCAGTACTTC.

This clone was observed a few times. This rearrangement joins TRBV2 to TRBJ1-5, with D tentatively TRBD1 (5 bases). V was cut by 2 bases and J by 8 bases, with 16 bases left in between. This CDR3 contains 15 residues. Germline V gene lookup returns CDR1 SNHLY and CDR2 FYNNEI. The CDR3 region is CASSEWGAGREPQHF. CDR3 coding DNA: TGTGCCAGCAGTGAATGGGGAGCGGGCAGGGAGCCCCAGCATTTT.

The chain is built from TRBV15 and TRBJ2-3; 7 nucleotides agree with TRBD2. The CDR3 runs 14 residues. The germline V gene has CDR1 LNHNV and CDR2 YYDKDF (reference sequence). V dropped 1 base and J dropped 5; count of bases not matched to a gene: 3. DNA for the CDR3: TGTGCCACCAGCAGAGTCTGGGGGGGAGATACGCAGTATTTT. This codes for CATSRVWGGDTQYF.

The chain carries TRBV6-6 and TRBJ1-1; D unclear. Trimming shortened V by 5 bases and J by 0 bases, and 10 bases separated the two germline ends. The CDR3 runs 14 residues. Per the germline V gene, CDR1 is MNHNY and CDR2 is SVGAGI (reference sequence). The CDR3 loop is CASSRRGMNTEAFF. CDR3 DNA sequence: TGTGCCAGCAGTCGACGGGGAATGAACACTGAAGCTTTCTTT.

The CDR3: CASSQAPSGAYEQYF. The CDR3 DNA sequence: TGTGCCAGCAGCCAAGCGCCTAGCGGGGCCTACGAGCAGTACTTC. The gene calls are TRBV3-1 (or the pseudogene TRBV3-2) and TRBJ2-7, with TRBD2 identical over 9 bases. The ends lost 1 base at V and 2 bases at J; junction bases unmatched: 3. CDR3 length: 15 amino acids. Germline CDR1 reads LGHDT; CDR2 reads YNNKEL (reference sequence).

The chain joins TRBV24-1 to TRBJ2-1, with TRBD2 identical over 12 bases. V gave up 4 bases and J gave up 7 bases; unmatched junction bases: 7. CDR1 is KGHDR and CDR2 is SFDVKD in the germline V gene. The CDR3 contains 16 residues. For the CDR3, the DNA is TGTGCCACCAGTGACCCTAGCGGGGGGGCCAGGAATGAGCAGTTCTTC. The encoded protein is CATSDPSGGARNEQFF.

The chain is built from TRBV10-3 and TRBJ2-1, with D perhaps TRBD2 (6 bases). V was trimmed by 2 bases and J by 0 bases, leaving 8 bases between them. The length of the CDR3 is 15 residues. The V gene's germline CDR1 is ENHRY and CDR2 SYGVKD. This CDR3 is CAISEGGNSYNEQFF. The CDR3 coding sequence is TGTGCCATCAGTGAGGGAGGGAACTCCTACAATGAGCAGTTCTTC.

This sequence joins TRBV5-1 and TRBJ2-1, with 7 bases lining up with TRBD2. Trimming at V came to 5 bases and at J to 4 bases, leaving 6 bases not matched to a gene. Germline V gene lookup returns CDR1 SGHRS and CDR2 YFSETQ. This CDR3 region has 14 residues. The CDR3 nucleotides are TGCGCCAGCAGTGTTGGGGGGGAATACAATGAGCAGTTCTTC. Protein product: CASSVGGEYNEQFF.

V is TRBV5-4 and J is TRBJ2-1; the D gene is possibly TRBD2 (6 bases). This CDR3 region has 14 residues. V lost 4 bases and J lost 5, with 13 bases in between. Germline V CDR1 and CDR2: SGHNT, YYREEE (reference sequence). CDR3 residues: CASSPASADNEQFF. DNA for the CDR3: TGTGCCAGCAGCCCCGCTAGCGCGGACAATGAGCAGTTCTTC.

The chain carries TRBV5-1 and TRBJ1-2; D unresolved. Germline lookup yields CDR1 SGHRS and CDR2 YFSETQ. V was clipped by 2 bases and J by 4 bases, with 12 bases between them. The CDR3 has 14 amino acids. As DNA, the CDR3 is TGCGCCAGCAGCTTACGGCGGTTCGGCTATGGCTACACCTTC. It translates to CASSLRRFGYGYTF.

J is TRBJ2-3 and V is TRBV28, with 8 bases fitting TRBD1. CDR3 length: 15 residues. CDR1 and CDR2 from the germline V gene are MDHEN and SYDVKM. J was trimmed by 1 base and V by 6 bases; bases with no gene match: 6. Here the CDR3 reads CASSEPGQGTDTQYF. Here the CDR3 DNA reads TGTGCCAGCAGCGAACCGGGACAGGGCACAGATACGCAGTATTTT.

This sequence joins TRBV6-5 and TRBJ2-5, with 9 bases lining up with TRBD1. The germline gives CDR1 MNHEY, CDR2 SVGAGI. The V and J ends lost 6 bases and 5 bases, in that order; junction bases with no gene match: 4. The CDR3 consists of 13 residues. The DNA for the CDR3 is TGTGCCAGCAGACGGACAGGGGCGGAGACCCAGTACTTC. Protein sequence: CASRRTGAETQYF.

The chain is built from TRBV6-1 and TRBJ1-4; D uncertain. Per germline, CDR1 MNHNS and CDR2 SASEGT. CDR3 length equals 14 residues. Trimming pared 3 bases from V and 5 bases from J, leaving 10 bases between. CDR3 sequence (DNA): TGTGCCAGCAGTGATAGGCAGACAAATGAAAAACTGTTTTTT. As protein: CASSDRQTNEKLFF.

Only a few counts were recorded for this clone. The chain carries TRBV2 and TRBJ1-4, with TRBD1 matching over 7 bases. The CDR3 extends over 14 amino acids. V was clipped by 6 bases and J by 3 bases; unmatched bases: 4. Germline V gives CDR1 SNHLY, CDR2 FYNNEI. The CDR3 sequence: CASRPGQSNEKLFF. The CDR3 region has the DNA TGTGCCAGCAGACCGGGACAGTCTAATGAAAAACTGTTTTTT.